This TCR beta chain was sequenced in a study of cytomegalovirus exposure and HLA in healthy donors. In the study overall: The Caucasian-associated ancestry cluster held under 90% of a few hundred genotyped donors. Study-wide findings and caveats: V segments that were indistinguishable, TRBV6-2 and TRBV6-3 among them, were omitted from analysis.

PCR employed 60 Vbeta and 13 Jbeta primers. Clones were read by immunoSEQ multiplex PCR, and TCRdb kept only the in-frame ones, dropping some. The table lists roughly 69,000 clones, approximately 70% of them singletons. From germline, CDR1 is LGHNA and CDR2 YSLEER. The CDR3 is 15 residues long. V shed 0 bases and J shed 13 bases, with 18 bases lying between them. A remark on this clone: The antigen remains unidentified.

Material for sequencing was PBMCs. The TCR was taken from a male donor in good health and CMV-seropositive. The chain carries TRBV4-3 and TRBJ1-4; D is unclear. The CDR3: CASSQEYIPRPVLFF. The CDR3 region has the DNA TGCGCCAGCAGCCAAGAATACATTCCCCGCCCAGTACTGTTTTTT.